This T cell receptor beta chain derives from a study of cytomegalovirus exposure and HLA in healthy donors. With 60 Vbeta and 13 Jbeta primers, the PCR was carried out. Data came from immunoSEQ multiplex PCR; TCRdb stores just in-frame clones and leaves some out. The sample has 90,000 to 150,000 clones; approximately 15% are singletons. Points from the study as a whole: As confirmed in vitro, a few CMV-associated chains were specific for CMV antigens. Presence/absence analyses rested on an assumption that sequencing depth was roughly uniform across donors. In a later analysis, a genetic analysis reported fewer productive-TCR N-insertions in an Asian-associated ancestry cluster than the cohort average.

CDR3 length: 11 residues. Germline V lookup: CDR1 ENHRY, CDR2 SYGVKD. The V gene lost 11 bases and the J gene lost 6 bases, with 10 bases spanning the gap. The sample holds a few counts of this clone. What it binds is not known. Sequencing was carried out using PBMCs. The receptor comes from a woman aged 18-30 years in good health and CMV-seronegative. V is TRBV10-3 and J is TRBJ2-2, with D possibly being TRBD1 (6 bases). DNA of the CDR3: TGTGCCGCGACAGGCTCCGGGGAGCTGTTTTTT. Residues: CAATGSGELFF.